A selection of T cell receptor beta chains follows, all from one sample in a study of CD8 T cells in Susac syndrome. TCRdb processed the immunoSEQ multiplex PCR reads anew with MiXCR; each CDR3 protein has one entry. The table has more than 70,000 distinct CDR3 sequences, about 91% seen once. The sequencing sample was made of CD8+ T cells from PBMCs. These receptors came from a human donor with multiple sclerosis. The CDR3 runs from the conserved cysteine through the conserved F or W. D genes are given only for firm matches. Where a row states a size, it is once, few, many or the class of an expanded clone; other rows omit it.

v_gene	abundance	j_gene	d_gene	CDR3aa	CDR3nt
TRBV2	NA	TRBJ2-2	NA	CASSGLTVNTGELFF	TGTGCCAGCAGTGGGCTGACAGTGAACACCGGGGAGCTGTTTTTT
TRBV7-9	once	TRBJ1-1	TRBD1	CASSPDRALVEAFF	TGTGCCAGCAGCCCCGACAGGGCCTTGGTGGAAGCTTTCTTT
TRBV27	NA	TRBJ2-3	NA	CASSPRGSPRGTQYF	TGTGCCAGCAGTCCTCGGGGGAGCCCGAGGGGCACGCAGTATTTT
TRBV28	NA	TRBJ2-1	TRBD2	CASSLWISGRADNEQFF	TGTGCCAGCAGTTTATGGATTAGCGGGAGGGCGGACAATGAGCAGTTCTTC
TRBV5-6	once	TRBJ1-5	NA	CASSLLFSNQPQHF	TGTGCCAGCAGCTTGCTGTTTTCCAATCAGCCCCAGCATTTT
TRBV9	NA	TRBJ2-1	TRBD2	CASSVYRGGEKNEQFF	TGTGCCAGCAGCGTCTACCGGGGGGGCGAAAAAAATGAGCAGTTCTTC
TRBV19	NA	TRBJ1-6	NA	CASSIGGRGFPPLHF	TGTGCCAGTAGTATAGGAGGGAGGGGGTTTCCACCCCTCCACTTT
TRBV20-1	NA	TRBJ1-4	TRBD1	CSAKWGQGHEKLFF	TGCAGTGCTAAATGGGGACAGGGGCATGAAAAACTGTTTTTT
TRBV3-1	NA	TRBJ2-7	NA	CASSQGGHYSYEQYF	TGTGCCAGCAGCCAGGGCGGGCACTACTCCTACGAGCAGTACTTC
TRBV27	NA	TRBJ1-5	TRBD1	CASSLDRVGFPSTYQPQHF	TGTGCCAGCAGTCTGGACAGGGTTGGGTTCCCCAGCACCTATCAGCCCCAGCATTTT
TRBV7-9	NA	TRBJ2-5	TRBD2	CASSFKTSGGRETQYF	TGTGCCAGCAGCTTCAAAACTAGCGGGGGAAGGGAGACCCAGTACTTC
TRBV12-3/TRBV12-4	NA	TRBJ1-5	NA	CATTTGPGNQPQHF	TGTGCCACCACTACGGGGCCAGGCAATCAGCCCCAGCATTTT
TRBV27	NA	TRBJ1-1	NA	CASSISGTLYTEAFF	TGTGCCAGCAGTATCAGCGGGACCTTATACACTGAAGCTTTCTTT
TRBV9	NA	TRBJ1-2	NA	CASSATGRGYTF	TGTGCCAGCAGCGCCACAGGGAGAGGCTACACCTTC
TRBV5-4	NA	TRBJ2-1	NA	CAFAVSSYNEQFF	TGTGCCTTCGCCGTGTCCTCCTACAATGAGCAGTTCTTC
TRBV13	NA	TRBJ2-1	TRBD1	CASSGPGQRADNEQFF	TGTGCCAGCAGCGGACCGGGACAGAGGGCGGACAATGAGCAGTTCTTC
TRBV11-2	NA	TRBJ2-3	NA	CASRPFTDTQYF	TGTGCCAGCAGACCTTTCACAGATACGCAGTATTTT
TRBV28	NA	TRBJ1-4	NA	CASSFPTRIGSTNEKLFF	TGTGCCAGCAGTTTCCCCACCCGAATTGGCAGCACTAATGAAAAACTGTTTTTT
TRBV12-3/TRBV12-4	NA	TRBJ2-3	TRBD1	CASKGTGRYTDTQYF	TGTGCCAGCAAAGGGACAGGGCGGTACACAGATACGCAGTATTTT
TRBV27	NA	TRBJ1-1	TRBD1	CASRPLQGALNTEAFF	TGTGCCAGCAGGCCTCTCCAGGGGGCCCTGAACACTGAAGCTTTCTTT
TRBV12-3/TRBV12-4	NA	TRBJ2-2	NA	CASSPDGPNTGELFF	TGTGCCAGCAGTCCGGACGGACCGAACACCGGGGAGCTGTTTTTT
TRBV11-1	NA	TRBJ1-1	NA	CASSLGGREAFF	TGTGCCAGCAGCTTAGGGGGCCGTGAAGCTTTCTTT
TRBV6-6	NA	TRBJ2-2	NA	CATSVGTGELFF	TGTGCCACCTCAGTGGGCACCGGGGAGCTGTTTTTT
TRBV28	NA	TRBJ2-7	NA	CASSLQVGFSYEQYF	TGTGCCAGCAGTTTGCAGGTGGGGTTCTCCTACGAGCAGTACTTC
TRBV27	NA	TRBJ2-2	TRBD1	CASGQVRTGELFF	TGTGCCAGCGGACAGGTCAGGACCGGGGAGCTGTTTTTT
TRBV28	NA	TRBJ2-1	TRBD2	CASRPISPAGSSYNEQFF	TGTGCCAGCAGACCTATCTCCCCAGCGGGAAGCTCCTACAATGAGCAGTTCTTC
TRBV7-8	NA	TRBJ2-7	NA	CASSTAATEQYF	TGTGCCAGCAGCACCGCTGCAACCGAGCAGTACTTC
TRBV7-8	NA	TRBJ2-5	TRBD2	CASSFWAGDQETQYF	TGTGCCAGCAGCTTTTGGGCGGGGGACCAAGAGACCCAGTACTTC
TRBV2	NA	TRBJ2-1	NA	CARRFSGTVNDEQFF	TGTGCCAGGAGGTTTAGCGGGACAGTTAACGATGAGCAGTTCTTC
TRBV9	NA	TRBJ2-1	NA	CASSVRNEQFF	TGTGCCAGCAGCGTACGCAATGAGCAGTTCTTC
TRBV28	once	TRBJ2-5	NA	CASSPTSQYFQETQYF	TGTGCCAGCAGTCCTACCTCCCAGTACTTCCAAGAGACCCAGTACTTC
TRBV9	NA	TRBJ1-3	NA	CASSPQATGGSGNTIYF	TGTGCCAGCAGCCCTCAAGCCACAGGCGGCTCTGGAAACACCATATATTTT
TRBV5-1	NA	TRBJ1-1	TRBD1	CASSATMTGDTEAFF	TGCGCCAGCAGCGCCACGATGACAGGGGACACTGAAGCTTTCTTT
TRBV7-9	NA	TRBJ1-2	NA	CASSLVEVNYGYTF	TGTGCCAGCAGCTTAGTTGAGGTTAACTATGGCTACACCTTC
TRBV19	NA	TRBJ2-7	NA	CASSIVADSYEQYF	TGTGCCAGTAGTATTGTTGCGGATTCCTACGAGCAGTACTTC
TRBV28	NA	TRBJ1-2	NA	CASSPRDPGDGYTF	TGTGCCAGCAGCCCCCGGGACCCGGGAGATGGCTACACCTTC
TRBV20-1	NA	TRBJ2-1	TRBD2	CSVTASGPYNEQFF	TGCAGTGTTACGGCTAGCGGACCCTACAATGAGCAGTTCTTC
TRBV24-1	NA	TRBJ1-2	NA	CATGSNTGCHGYTF	TGTGCCACCGGGAGCAATACAGGGTGCCATGGCTACACCTTC